The present entry profiles one T cell receptor (beta chain) with its context. Antigen: not known. Next came a second PCR, run for 7 to 11 cycles, which used a sample-barcoded 5' primer along with a J-beta primer mix. Every sample returned 2.5 million or more CDR3-containing paired-end reads. One entry per CDR3 protein, called by TCRdb with MiXCR from the 5' RACE reads. The repertoire holds 1.5 million to 2 million distinct CDR3 sequences, with roughly two fifths as singletons. This entry belongs to a study of blood T cells in healthy people across ages. Isolating PBMCs gave at least 7 million of these cells per sample. At least 5 micrograms of total RNA were extracted per sample. The CDR3 is 18 residues long. Germline V lookup: CDR1 LGHNA, CDR2 YNFKEQ. Whole-study results and caveats: One million T cells yielded diversity estimates that were considered underestimates.

This chain links TRBV4-2 with TRBJ2-5, with 8 bases that match TRBD1. Near its end, the DNA agrees better with TRBJ2-7, so the J call may be wrong. Sequenced input: blood. The sequence derives from a human donor in good health. Written as DNA, the CDR3 is TGTGCCAGCAGCCAAGATCCCCCAGGGGGCGGTTATGGCTACGAGCAGTACTTC. It translates to CASSQDPPGGGYGYEQYF.